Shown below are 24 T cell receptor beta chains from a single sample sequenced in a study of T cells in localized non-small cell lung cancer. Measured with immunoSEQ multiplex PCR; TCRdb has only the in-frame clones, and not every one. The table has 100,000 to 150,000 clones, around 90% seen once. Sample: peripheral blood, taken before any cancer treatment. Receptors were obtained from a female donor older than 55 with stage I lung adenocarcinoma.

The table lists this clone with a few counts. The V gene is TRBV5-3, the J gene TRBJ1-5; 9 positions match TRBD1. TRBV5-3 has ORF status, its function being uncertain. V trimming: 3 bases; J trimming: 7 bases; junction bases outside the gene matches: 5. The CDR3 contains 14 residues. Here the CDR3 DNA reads TGTGCCAGAAGCTGTACAGGGGGCCGGCAGCCCCAGCATTTT. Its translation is CARSCTGGRQPQHF.

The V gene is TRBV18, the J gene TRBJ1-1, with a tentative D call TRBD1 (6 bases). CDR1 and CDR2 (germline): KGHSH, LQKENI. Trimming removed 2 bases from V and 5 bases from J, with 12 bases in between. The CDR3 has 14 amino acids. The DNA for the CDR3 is TGTGCCAGCTCACCAACCCCGGGACAAACTGAAGCTTTCTTT. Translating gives CASSPTPGQTEAFF.

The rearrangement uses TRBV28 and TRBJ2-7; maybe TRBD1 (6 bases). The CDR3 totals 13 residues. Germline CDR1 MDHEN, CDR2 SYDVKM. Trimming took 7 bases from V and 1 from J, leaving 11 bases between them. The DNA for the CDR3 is TGTGCCAGCACCAGGGACATTTCCTACGAGCAGTACTTC. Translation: CASTRDISYEQYF.

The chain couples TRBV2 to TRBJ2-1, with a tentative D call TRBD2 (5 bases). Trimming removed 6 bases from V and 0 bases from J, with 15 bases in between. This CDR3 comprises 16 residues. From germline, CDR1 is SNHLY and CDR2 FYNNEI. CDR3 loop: CASRVERRSSYNEQFF. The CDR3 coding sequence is TGTGCCAGCAGGGTCGAGCGGAGAAGCTCCTACAATGAGCAGTTCTTC.

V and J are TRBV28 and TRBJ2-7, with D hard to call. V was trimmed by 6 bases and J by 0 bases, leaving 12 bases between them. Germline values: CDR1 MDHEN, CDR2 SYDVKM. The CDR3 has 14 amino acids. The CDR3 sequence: CASSAAWSSYEQYF. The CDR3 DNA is TGTGCCAGCAGCGCGGCATGGAGCTCCTACGAGCAGTACTTC. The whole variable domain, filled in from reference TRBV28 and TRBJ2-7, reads DVKVTQSSRYLVKRTGEKVFLECVQDMDHENMFWYRQDPGLGLRLIYFSYDVKMKEKGDIPEGYSVSREKKERFSLILESASTNQTSMYLCASSAAWSSYEQYFGPGTRLTVT.

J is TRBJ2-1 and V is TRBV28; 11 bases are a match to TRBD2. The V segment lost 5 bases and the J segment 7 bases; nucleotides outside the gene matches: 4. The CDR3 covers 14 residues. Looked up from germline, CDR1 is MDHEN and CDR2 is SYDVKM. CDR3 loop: CASSIAGGPNEQFF. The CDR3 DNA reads TGTGCCAGCAGTATAGCGGGAGGGCCTAATGAGCAGTTCTTC.

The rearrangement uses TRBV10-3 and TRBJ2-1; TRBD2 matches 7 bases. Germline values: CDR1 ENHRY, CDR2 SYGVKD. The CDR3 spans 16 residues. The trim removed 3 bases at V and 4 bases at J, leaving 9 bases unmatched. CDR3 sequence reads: CAISDEGLELYNEQFF. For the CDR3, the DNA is TGTGCCATCAGTGATGAAGGACTAGAGCTGTACAATGAGCAGTTCTTC.

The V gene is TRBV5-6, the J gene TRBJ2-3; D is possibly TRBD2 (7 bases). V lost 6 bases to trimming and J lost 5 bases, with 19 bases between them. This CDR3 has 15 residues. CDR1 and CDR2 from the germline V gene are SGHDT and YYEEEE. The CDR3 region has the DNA TGTGCCAGCAACTACGGGGGAGGGGGAGGAGATACGCAGTATTTT. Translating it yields CASNYGGGGGDTQYF.

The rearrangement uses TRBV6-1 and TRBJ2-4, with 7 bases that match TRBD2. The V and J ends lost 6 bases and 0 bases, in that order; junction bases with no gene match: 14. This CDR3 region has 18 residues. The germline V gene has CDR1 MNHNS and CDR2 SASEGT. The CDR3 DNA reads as TGTGCCAGCAGAGAAAGCGGGACTCGGGATAAAGCCAAAAACATTCAGTACTTC. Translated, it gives CASRESGTRDKAKNIQYF.

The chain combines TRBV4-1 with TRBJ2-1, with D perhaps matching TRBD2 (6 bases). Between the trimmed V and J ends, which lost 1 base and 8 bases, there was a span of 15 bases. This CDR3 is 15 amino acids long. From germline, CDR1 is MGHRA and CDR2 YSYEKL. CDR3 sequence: CASSQVAVSLHEQFF. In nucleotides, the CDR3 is TGCGCCAGCAGCCAAGTAGCGGTAAGTCTCCATGAGCAGTTCTTC.

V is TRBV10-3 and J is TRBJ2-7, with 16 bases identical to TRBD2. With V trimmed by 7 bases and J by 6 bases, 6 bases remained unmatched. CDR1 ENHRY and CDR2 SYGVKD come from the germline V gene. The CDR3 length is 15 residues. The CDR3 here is CAIKGTSGRAREQYF. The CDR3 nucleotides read TGTGCCATCAAAGGGACTAGCGGGAGGGCTCGCGAGCAGTACTTC.

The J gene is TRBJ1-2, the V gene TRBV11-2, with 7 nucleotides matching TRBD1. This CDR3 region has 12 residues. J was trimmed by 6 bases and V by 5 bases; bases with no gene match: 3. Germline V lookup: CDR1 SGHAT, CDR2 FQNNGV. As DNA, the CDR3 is TGTGCCAGCAGCAGGGACAGAGATGGCTACACCTTC. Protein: CASSRDRDGYTF.

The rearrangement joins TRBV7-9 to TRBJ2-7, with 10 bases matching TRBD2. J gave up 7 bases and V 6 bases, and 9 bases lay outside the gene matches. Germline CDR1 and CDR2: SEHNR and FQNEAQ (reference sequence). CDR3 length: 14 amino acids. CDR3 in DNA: TGTGCCAGCAGGTCTCTTGAGGGACTAGCGGAGCAGTACTTC. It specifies CASRSLEGLAEQYF.

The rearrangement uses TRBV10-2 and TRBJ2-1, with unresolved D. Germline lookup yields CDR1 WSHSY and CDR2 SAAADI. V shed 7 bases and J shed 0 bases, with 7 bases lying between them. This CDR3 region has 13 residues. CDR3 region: CASTPSSYNEQFF. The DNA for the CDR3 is TGCGCCAGCACCCCCAGCTCCTACAATGAGCAGTTCTTC.

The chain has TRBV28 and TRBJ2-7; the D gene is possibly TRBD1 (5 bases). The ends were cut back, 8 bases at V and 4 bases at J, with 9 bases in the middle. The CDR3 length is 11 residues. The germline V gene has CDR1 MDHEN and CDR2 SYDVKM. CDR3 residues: CASHRQYEQYF. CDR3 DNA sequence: TGTGCCAGCCACAGACAGTACGAGCAGTACTTC.

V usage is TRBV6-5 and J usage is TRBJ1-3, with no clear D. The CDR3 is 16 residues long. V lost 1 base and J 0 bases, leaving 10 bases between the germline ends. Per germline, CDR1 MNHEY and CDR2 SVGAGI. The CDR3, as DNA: TGTGCCAGCAGTTACTACAGCCCTATCTCTGGAAACACCATATATTTT. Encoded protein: CASSYYSPISGNTIYF.

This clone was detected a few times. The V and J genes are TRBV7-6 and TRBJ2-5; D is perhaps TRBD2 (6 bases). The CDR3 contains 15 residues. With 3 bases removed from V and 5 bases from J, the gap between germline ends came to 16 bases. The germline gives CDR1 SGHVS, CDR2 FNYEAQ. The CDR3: CASSFGIGAGETQYF. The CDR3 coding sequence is TGTGCCAGCAGCTTTGGTATAGGGGCGGGGGAGACCCAGTACTTC.

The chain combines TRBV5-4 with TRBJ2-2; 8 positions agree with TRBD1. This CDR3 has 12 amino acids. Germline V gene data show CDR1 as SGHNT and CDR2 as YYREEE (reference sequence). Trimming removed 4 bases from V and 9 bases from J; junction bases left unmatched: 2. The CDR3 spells CASSQGARELFF. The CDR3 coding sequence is TGTGCCAGCAGCCAGGGGGCCCGGGAGCTGTTTTTT.

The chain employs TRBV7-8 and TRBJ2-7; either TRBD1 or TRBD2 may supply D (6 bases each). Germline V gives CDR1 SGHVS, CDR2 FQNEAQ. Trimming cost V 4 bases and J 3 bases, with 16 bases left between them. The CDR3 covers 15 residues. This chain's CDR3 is CASSSGENRVYEQYF. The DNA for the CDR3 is TGTGCCAGCAGCTCGGGGGAGAACAGGGTCTACGAGCAGTACTTC.

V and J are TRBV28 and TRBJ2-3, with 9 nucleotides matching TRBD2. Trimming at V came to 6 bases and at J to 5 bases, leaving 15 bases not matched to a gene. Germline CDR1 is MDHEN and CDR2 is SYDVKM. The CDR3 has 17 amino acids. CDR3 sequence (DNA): TGTGCCAGCAGCGATTTGGGGACTAGCACGAGGGGAGATACGCAGTATTTT. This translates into CASSDLGTSTRGDTQYF.

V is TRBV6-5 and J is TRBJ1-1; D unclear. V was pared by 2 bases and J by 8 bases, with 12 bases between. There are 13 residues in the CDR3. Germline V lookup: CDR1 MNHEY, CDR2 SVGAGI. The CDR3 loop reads CASSYRPNREAFF. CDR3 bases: TGTGCCAGCAGTTACCGCCCGAATAGAGAAGCTTTCTTT.

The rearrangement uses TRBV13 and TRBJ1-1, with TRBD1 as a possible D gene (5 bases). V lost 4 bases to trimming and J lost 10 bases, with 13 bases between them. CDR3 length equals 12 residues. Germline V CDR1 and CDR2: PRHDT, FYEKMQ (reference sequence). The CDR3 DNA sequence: TGTGCCAGCAGCTGGGGGACTGACATAGCTTTCTTT. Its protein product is CASSWGTDIAFF.

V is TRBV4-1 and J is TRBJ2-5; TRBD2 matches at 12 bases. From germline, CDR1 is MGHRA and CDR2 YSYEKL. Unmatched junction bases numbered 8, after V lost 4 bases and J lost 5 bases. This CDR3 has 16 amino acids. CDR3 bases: TGCGCCAGCAGCCGACTAGCGGGAGTTGGCGGTGAGACCCAGTACTTC. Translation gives CASSRLAGVGGETQYF.

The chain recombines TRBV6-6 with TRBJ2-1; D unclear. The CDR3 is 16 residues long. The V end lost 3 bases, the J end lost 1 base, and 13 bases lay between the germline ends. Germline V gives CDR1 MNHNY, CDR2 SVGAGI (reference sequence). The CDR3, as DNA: TGTGCCAGCAGTTATGGTGGCGTCGGGTCCTACAATGAGCAGTTCTTC. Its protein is CASSYGGVGSYNEQFF.